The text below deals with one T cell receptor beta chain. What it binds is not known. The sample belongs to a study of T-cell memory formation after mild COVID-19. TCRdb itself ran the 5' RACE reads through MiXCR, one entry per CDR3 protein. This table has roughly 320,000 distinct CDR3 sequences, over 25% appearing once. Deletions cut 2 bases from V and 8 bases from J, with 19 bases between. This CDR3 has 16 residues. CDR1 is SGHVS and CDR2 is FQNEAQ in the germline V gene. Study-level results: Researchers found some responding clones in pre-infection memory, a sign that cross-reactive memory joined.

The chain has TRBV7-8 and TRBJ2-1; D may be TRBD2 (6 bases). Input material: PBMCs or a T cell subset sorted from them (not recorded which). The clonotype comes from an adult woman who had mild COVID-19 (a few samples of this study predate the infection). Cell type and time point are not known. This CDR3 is CASSLTPGTGVYEQFF. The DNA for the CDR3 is TGTGCCAGCAGCTTAACCCCTGGTACGGGGGTTTATGAGCAGTTCTTC.